This TCR beta chain was identified in a study of CD8 T cells in Susac syndrome. With random hexamers, roughly 0.45 to 1 ug RNA was reverse transcribed. With immunoSEQ multiplex PCR, TCR beta CDR3 was amplified across 54 Vbeta and 13 Jbeta. MiXCR, run by TCRdb on the immunoSEQ multiplex PCR reads, gives a single entry per CDR3 protein. The sample shows roughly 190,000 distinct CDR3 sequences, about 94% of them seen only once. CDR3 length: 13 amino acids. Germline CDR1 is LGHNA and CDR2 is YNFKEQ. V lost 8 bases to trimming and J lost 4 bases, with 11 bases between them. CD8+ and CD4+ T cells circulating in blood were sequenced for TCR beta. The diagnostic criteria were recently defined, and patients with Susac syndrome met them for definite or probable disease. TEMRA cells were FACS-enriched, and CD8+ and CD4+ T cells were isolated negatively.

The TCR originated in a human donor with Susac syndrome. Sequenced input: CD4+ T cells from PBMCs. This sequence joins TRBV4-2 and TRBJ1-4; D unclear. CDR3 protein: CASSARNNEKLFF. The CDR3 DNA sequence: TGTGCCAGCTCGGCACGGAATAATGAAAAACTGTTTTTT.